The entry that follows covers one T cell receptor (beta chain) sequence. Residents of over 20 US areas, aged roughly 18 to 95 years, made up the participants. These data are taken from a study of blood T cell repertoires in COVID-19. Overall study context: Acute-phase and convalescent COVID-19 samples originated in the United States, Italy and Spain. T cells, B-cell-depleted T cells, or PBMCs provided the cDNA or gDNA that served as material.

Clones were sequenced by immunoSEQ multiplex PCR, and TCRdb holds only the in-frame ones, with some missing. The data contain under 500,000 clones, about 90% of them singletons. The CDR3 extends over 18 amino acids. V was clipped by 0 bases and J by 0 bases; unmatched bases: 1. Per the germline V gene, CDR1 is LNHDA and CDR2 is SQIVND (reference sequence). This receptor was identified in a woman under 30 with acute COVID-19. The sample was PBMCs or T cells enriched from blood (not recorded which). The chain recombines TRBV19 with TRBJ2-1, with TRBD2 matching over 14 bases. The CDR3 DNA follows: TGTGCCAGTAGTATAGATGGGACTAGCGGGAGCTCCTACAATGAGCAGTTCTTC. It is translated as CASSIDGTSGSSYNEQFF. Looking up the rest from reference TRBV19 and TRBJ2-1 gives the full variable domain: DGGITQSPKYLFRKEGQNVTLSCEQNLNHDAMYWYRQDPGQGLRLIYYSQIVNDFQKGDIAEGYSVSREKKESFPLTVTSAQKNPTAFYLCASSIDGTSGSSYNEQFFGPGTRLTVL.